Below, 31 T cell receptor beta chains from the same sample are listed, as sequenced in a study of shared clonotypes between healthy human individuals. Using immunoSEQ multiplex PCR, the repertoire was profiled, and TCRdb retains in-frame clones only, with some absent. Of over 1.4 million clones in the sample, roughly 97% are singletons; the top ten hold 1% to 1.5%. Source material: naive CD4+ T cells sorted from blood. Indicated subset: CD45RA+ positively selected. The receptors originated from a man in his thirties or forties in good health.

CDR3 protein: CASSTALTGTGYRYTF. CDR3 DNA: TGTGCCAGCAGTACGGCCCTAACAGGGACCGGGTATCGCTACACCTTC. V and J are TRBV28 and TRBJ1-2, with D maybe TRBD1 (6 bases). Trimming removed 5 bases at V and 9 bases at J, with 25 bases between. Germline V gene sequence: CDR1 MDHEN, CDR2 SYDVKM. The CDR3 length is 16 residues.

This clone was counted once. The rearrangement joins TRBV5-1 to TRBJ2-2, with unresolved D. The germline gives CDR1 SGHRS, CDR2 YFSETQ. V lost 6 bases, J lost 1 base, and 1 base lay in between. This CDR3 has 11 amino acids. CDR3 residues: CASKNTGELFF. The CDR3 DNA sequence: TGCGCCAGCAAGAACACCGGGGAGCTGTTTTTT.

The chain couples TRBV10-1 to TRBJ2-3; 9 bases align to TRBD2. V trimming: 5 bases; J trimming: 4 bases; junction bases outside the gene matches: 10. Germline V gene sequence: CDR1 WNHNN, CDR2 SYGVQD (reference sequence). This CDR3 contains 16 residues. The DNA of the CDR3 is TGCGCCAGCAGTCTGGGGCGGACTAGCGATCCAGATACGCAGTATTTT. It codes for CASSLGRTSDPDTQYF.

J is TRBJ2-5 and V is TRBV10-3; 10 bases map to TRBD2. The V segment lost 2 bases and the J segment 5 bases; nucleotides outside the gene matches: 2. Germline CDR1 and CDR2: ENHRY and SYGVKD. The CDR3 sequence is 14 residues long. The CDR3 DNA is TGTGCCATCAGTGAGATTAGCGGGAGGGAGACCCAGTACTTC. Translated: CAISEISGRETQYF.

This chain's CDR3 is CASSLLGESTDTQYF. As DNA, the CDR3 is TGTGCCAGCAGTTTACTGGGGGAGTCAACAGATACGCAGTATTTT. V gene TRBV6-5 combines with J gene TRBJ2-3; D could derive from TRBD1 or TRBD2 (5 bases each). The V gene lost 4 bases and the J gene lost 3 bases, with 14 bases spanning the gap. CDR1 is MNHEY and CDR2 is SVGAGI in the germline V gene. The CDR3 runs to 15 residues.

The DNA for the CDR3 is TGTGCCAGCAGCTCTCAGCTAGCGGGAGGGCCTCGAATTATCGGGGAGCTGTTTTTT. Its translation: CASSSQLAGGPRIIGELFF. J is TRBJ2-2 and V is TRBV7-6; the match to TRBD2 covers 12 bases. CDR1 and CDR2 from the germline V gene are SGHVS and FNYEAQ. CDR3 length: 19 residues. V lost 4 bases and J lost 7; bases outside the gene matches: 16.

This clone occurred once. One end of the junction fails to match germline, which may point to a read error. V gene TRBV7-7 combines with J gene TRBJ2-1; 10 nucleotides agree with TRBD2. Per germline, CDR1 SSHAT and CDR2 FNYEAQ (reference sequence). The CDR3 length is 16 residues. The DNA of the CDR3 is TGTGCTAGCAGCCAATCTAGCGGGAGCTCCTACAATGAGCAGTTCTTC. The encoded protein is CASSQSSGSSYNEQFF.

The rearrangement uses TRBV11-3 and TRBJ2-7, with TRBD1 matching 7 bases. CDR3 length: 13 amino acids. CDR1 and CDR2 from the germline V gene are SGHNT and YENEEA. The J segment lost 2 bases and the V segment lost 8 bases, leaving 6 bases of the junction unmatched. The CDR3 loop is CASSRQGPYEQYF. CDR3 sequence (DNA): TGTGCCAGCTCTAGACAGGGTCCCTACGAGCAGTACTTC. Using reference TRBV11-3 and TRBJ2-7 for the parts outside the CDR3, the full variable domain is EAGVVQSPRYKIIEKKQPVAFWCNPISGHNTLYWYLQNLGQGPELLIRYENEEAVDDSQLPKDRFSAERLKGVDSTLKIQPAELGDSAVYLCASSRQGPYEQYFGPGTRLTVT.

This clone was detected once. This chain joins TRBV11-2 and TRBJ1-5; D is undetermined. CDR1 is SGHAT and CDR2 is FQNNGV in the germline V gene. The CDR3 spans 15 residues. V was cut by 5 bases and J by 4 bases, with 15 bases left in between. The CDR3 nucleotides read TGTGCCAGCAGCCATAATCAAGGTTCTAATCAGCCCCAGCATTTT. The encoded protein is CASSHNQGSNQPQHF.

V gene TRBV28 combines with J gene TRBJ2-7; no firm D call. Germline values: CDR1 MDHEN, CDR2 SYDVKM. Trimming removed 6 bases from V and 3 bases from J, with 18 bases in between. This CDR3 comprises 15 residues. The CDR3 DNA reads as TGTGCCAGCAGCTCCCCAGGTTCGTCCCGCTACGAGCAGTACTTC. It translates to CASSSPGSSRYEQYF.

The J gene is TRBJ2-7, the V gene TRBV10-3, with 7 bases aligning to TRBD1. The J segment lost 6 bases and the V segment lost 6 bases, leaving 17 bases of the junction unmatched. This CDR3 has 16 amino acids. Germline CDR1 and CDR2: ENHRY and SYGVKD. CDR3 sequence (DNA): TGTGCCATCAGCTCCAGGGGGAATGACCCGTACTCCGAGCAGTACTTC. Translation: CAISSRGNDPYSEQYF.

The J gene is TRBJ2-1, the V gene TRBV15, with TRBD2 as a possible D gene (5 bases). Germline V gene lookup returns CDR1 LNHNV and CDR2 YYDKDF (reference sequence). The CDR3 spans 15 residues. V was shortened by 1 base and J by 6 bases, with 13 bases between the two germline ends. The CDR3, as DNA: TGTGCCACCAGCAGAGGGCTAGCCCCCGGCAATGAGCAGTTCTTC. It translates to CATSRGLAPGNEQFF.

The rearrangement uses TRBV5-1 and TRBJ2-7, with 8 bases fitting TRBD2. The CDR3 is 15 amino acids. Germline CDR1 SGHRS, CDR2 YFSETQ. With V trimmed by 3 bases and J by 4 bases, 9 bases remained unmatched. This CDR3 reads CASSWTGGAGYEQYF. The CDR3 nucleotides read TGCGCCAGCAGCTGGACCGGGGGGGCGGGATACGAGCAGTACTTC. The full variable domain, with the rest looked up from reference TRBV5-1 and TRBJ2-7, is KAGVTQTPRYLIKTRGQQVTLSCSPISGHRSVSWYQQTPGQGLQFLFEYFSETQRNKGNFPGRFSGRQFSNSRSEMNVSTLELGDSALYLCASSWTGGAGYEQYFGPGTRLTVT.

The sample holds one count of this clone. This chain links TRBV12-5 with TRBJ2-1; 10 positions match TRBD2. CDR3 length: 19 amino acids. J gave up 0 bases and V 6 bases, and 14 bases lay outside the gene matches. Germline V gene sequence: CDR1 LGHNT, CDR2 FRNRAP. The CDR3, as DNA: TGTGCTAGTGGACCCGAGGTATTAGCGGGAGGCCCCTCCTACAATGAGCAGTTCTTC. It specifies CASGPEVLAGGPSYNEQFF.

As regards this clone: The same CDR3 is also encoded by other DNA sequences in this sample. The chain joins TRBV7-2 to TRBJ2-7; D may correspond to TRBD1 or TRBD2 (5 bases each). V lost 5 bases, J lost 0 bases, and 14 bases lay in between. The germline V gene encodes CDR1 SGHTA and CDR2 FQGNSA. CDR3 length: 15 residues. CDR3 DNA: TGTGCCAGCAGCGTAACCGGGACGTCCTCCTACGAGCAGTACTTC. It translates to CASSVTGTSSYEQYF.

About this clone itself: Other DNA sequences in the sample encode the same CDR3. The chain recombines TRBV7-9 with TRBJ2-3, with a possible D match to TRBD2 (6 bases). Trimming stripped 2 bases from V and 3 bases from J, with 9 bases between. CDR3 size: 14 residues. The germline V gene encodes CDR1 SEHNR and CDR2 FQNEAQ (reference sequence). The CDR3 DNA reads as TGTGCCAGCAGCTTAAGCGGAGGGACAGATACGCAGTATTTT. Translated: CASSLSGGTDTQYF.

V and J are TRBV28 and TRBJ1-1, with D possibly TRBD1 on 6 matching bases. Germline V CDR1 and CDR2: MDHEN, SYDVKM. The CDR3 runs to 13 residues. V lost 7 bases, J lost 8 bases, and 17 bases lay in between. CDR3 loop: CASTPPGHPEAFF. In DNA, the CDR3 is TGTGCCAGCACCCCGCCGGGACATCCCGAAGCTTTCTTT.

The chain employs TRBV4-3 and TRBJ2-7, with 8 bases aligning to TRBD1. Trimming at V came to 6 bases and at J to 2 bases, leaving 9 bases not matched to a gene. The CDR3 is made up of 15 amino acids. CDR1 is LGHNA and CDR2 is YSLEER in the germline V gene. The CDR3 is CASSITGTGPYEQYF. CDR3 in DNA: TGCGCCAGCAGTATAACCGGGACAGGCCCCTACGAGCAGTACTTC.

The V call is TRBV6-5, the J call TRBJ1-6, with 7 nucleotides matching TRBD1. The germline gives CDR1 MNHEY, CDR2 SVGAGI. The J segment lost 10 bases and the V segment lost 6 bases, leaving 12 bases of the junction unmatched. The CDR3 contains 15 residues. CDR3 residues: CASRPRGGSGSPLHF. The CDR3 bases are TGTGCCAGCAGACCCAGGGGGGGGAGCGGGTCACCCCTCCACTTT.

This chain links TRBV15 with TRBJ2-5; the D gene is possibly TRBD2 (5 bases). Trimming pared 3 bases from V and 3 bases from J, leaving 23 bases between. The germline V gene encodes CDR1 LNHNV and CDR2 YYDKDF (reference sequence). The CDR3 is 18 amino acids. The CDR3 coding sequence is TGTGCCACCAGCAGGGGCCGTCTGGCTAGCTCTGGAGAAGAGACCCAGTACTTC. Amino acid sequence: CATSRGRLASSGEETQYF.

The chain combines TRBV19 with TRBJ2-1, with 11 positions matching TRBD2. Germline V gene data show CDR1 as LNHDA and CDR2 as SQIVND (reference sequence). V lost 7 bases and J lost 10; bases outside the gene matches: 6. CDR3 size: 13 residues. The CDR3 sequence: CASILAGGGEQFF. For the CDR3, the DNA is TGTGCCAGTATTCTAGCGGGAGGTGGCGAGCAGTTCTTC.

The table lists this clone with a count of one. CDR3 amino acids: CASSRTITGGVPQHF. CDR3 bases: TGTGCCAGCAGTCGAACTATTACAGGGGGTGTGCCCCAGCATTTT. This chain uses TRBV2 with TRBJ1-5; 8 bases fit TRBD1. CDR3 length: 15 residues. Germline values: CDR1 SNHLY, CDR2 FYNNEI. V gave up 5 bases and J gave up 9 bases; unmatched junction bases: 12.

The V gene is TRBV5-1, the J gene TRBJ2-7; 8 nucleotides line up with TRBD1. V lost 6 bases, J lost 2 bases, and 4 bases stayed unmatched. This CDR3 contains 13 residues. CDR1 and CDR2 from the germline V gene are SGHRS and YFSETQ. CDR3: CASTGTGTYEQYF. The CDR3 bases are TGCGCCAGCACCGGGACAGGTACCTACGAGCAGTACTTC.

The CDR3 region is CASSLWGAGAKNIQYF. The CDR3 DNA sequence: TGTGCCAGCAGCTTGTGGGGGGCTGGGGCCAAAAACATTCAGTACTTC. The V and J genes are TRBV7-8 and TRBJ2-4, with D tentatively TRBD1 or TRBD2 (6 bases each). The V and J ends lost 3 bases and 1 base respectively, with 13 bases between them. The CDR3 length is 16 residues. Germline values: CDR1 SGHVS, CDR2 FQNEAQ.

The chain is built from TRBV28 and TRBJ2-1; D tentatively fits TRBD1 or TRBD2 (5 bases each). The germline CDR1 and CDR2 sequences are MDHEN and SYDVKM. The CDR3 is 11 amino acids. V was pared by 10 bases and J by 9 bases, with 13 bases between. The CDR3 DNA reads TGTGCCATCGGAGGTGGGGGTGAGCAGTTCTTC. As protein: CAIGGGGEQFF.

CDR3 residues: CASSLGGPLSEQYF. CDR3 DNA sequence: TGCGCCAGCAGCTTGGGGGGGCCCCTCTCCGAGCAGTACTTC. This chain uses TRBV5-1 with TRBJ2-7; tentative D call: TRBD1 (6 bases). The V gene lost 0 bases and the J gene lost 6 bases, with 13 bases spanning the gap. The CDR3 runs 14 residues. Germline CDR1 is SGHRS and CDR2 is YFSETQ.

J is TRBJ2-5 and V is TRBV6-1; D perhaps matches TRBD2 (5 bases). The CDR3 runs 14 residues. V lost 4 bases and J lost 5, with 14 bases in between. Germline V gives CDR1 MNHNS, CDR2 SASEGT. As DNA, the CDR3 is TGTGCCAGCAGTGGGAGGCCCGCACAGGAGACCCAGTACTTC. Translated: CASSGRPAQETQYF.

The chain combines TRBV11-2 with TRBJ1-1, with D possibly TRBD1 on 6 matching bases. V lost 1 base to trimming and J lost 6 bases, with 18 bases between them. The CDR3 has 16 residues. CDR1 is SGHAT, CDR2 FQNNGV, per germline. CDR3 in DNA: TGTGCCAGCAGCTTAGCCCCGACAGGACGGTTCTCTGAAGCTTTCTTT. Translated: CASSLAPTGRFSEAFF.

This clone has just one count. The J gene is TRBJ2-1, the V gene TRBV29-1; tentatively, D is TRBD1 or TRBD2 (7 bases each). V lost 7 bases to trimming and J lost 0 bases, with 22 bases between them. The CDR3 contains 17 residues. Germline V gives CDR1 SQVTM, CDR2 ANQGSEA. CDR3 sequence: CSAGGGSPFSSYNEQFF. The CDR3 region has the DNA TGCAGCGCAGGGGGGGGGAGCCCCTTTAGCTCCTACAATGAGCAGTTCTTC.

V usage is TRBV20-1 and J usage is TRBJ2-1; no clear D gene. The CDR3 sequence is 11 residues long. Looked up from germline, CDR1 is DFQATT and CDR2 is SNEGSKA (reference sequence). V was shortened by 3 bases and J by 7 bases, with 7 bases between the two germline ends. Here the CDR3 DNA reads TGCAGTGCTAGGGTTTGGAATGAGCAGTTCTTC. It codes for CSARVWNEQFF.

The chain employs TRBV7-9 and TRBJ1-4; 12 bases align to TRBD1. V lost 10 bases, J lost 5 bases, and 17 bases stayed unmatched. The CDR3 has 18 amino acids. Per germline, CDR1 SEHNR and CDR2 FQNEAQ (reference sequence). DNA of the CDR3: TGTGCCACCGGACGGGGAATCGGGACAGGGGGCGGAAATGAAAAACTGTTTTTT. This sequence encodes CATGRGIGTGGGNEKLFF.